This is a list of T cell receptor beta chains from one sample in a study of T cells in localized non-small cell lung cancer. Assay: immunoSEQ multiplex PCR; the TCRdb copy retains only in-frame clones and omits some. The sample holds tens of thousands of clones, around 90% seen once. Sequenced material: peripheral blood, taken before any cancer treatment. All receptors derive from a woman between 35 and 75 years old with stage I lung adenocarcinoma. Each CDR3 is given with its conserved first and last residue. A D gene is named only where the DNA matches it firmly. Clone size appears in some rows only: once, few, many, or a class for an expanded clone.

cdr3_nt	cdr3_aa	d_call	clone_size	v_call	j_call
TGTGCCAGCACGGACAGGGCCAATCAGCCCCAGCATTTT	CASTDRANQPQHF	TRBD1	.	TRBV2	TRBJ1-5
TGTGCCAGTAGTATAGATTGGCGGGCATACAATGAGCAGTTCTTC	CASSIDWRAYNEQFF	.	.	TRBV19	TRBJ2-1
TGTGCCAGCACCGAGGGGGGGACTAGGTTTGAAGCTTTCTTT	CASTEGGTRFEAFF	.	.	TRBV2	TRBJ1-1
TGTGCCTGGACAGGGTGGGGAAATGAGCAGTTCTTC	CAWTGWGNEQFF	.	.	TRBV30	TRBJ2-1
TGTGCCAGCAGTGATCGACAGGGTTATGGTCAGCCCCAGCATTTT	CASSDRQGYGQPQHF	TRBD1	.	TRBV6-1	TRBJ1-5
TGTGCCAGCAAAAGCAGGGTTGTGGGTATTTACTATGGCTACACCTTC	CASKSRVVGIYYGYTF	.	.	TRBV28	TRBJ1-2
TGTGCCAGCAGATTGGAGGGAGGCTATGGCTACACCTTC	CASRLEGGYGYTF	.	.	TRBV6-5	TRBJ1-2
TGTGCCAGCAGCTTAATAGGCGGGGGAACCTACGAGCAGTACTTC	CASSLIGGGTYEQYF	TRBD2	.	TRBV11-2	TRBJ2-7
TGTGCCAGCAGCTTAAACAGCGGCGTCGGCAATGAGCAGTTCTTC	CASSLNSGVGNEQFF	.	.	TRBV11-2	TRBJ2-1
TGTGCCATCAGTGACAGGACAGGGGGCGGTTCGGGTGAAAAACTGTTTTTT	CAISDRTGGGSGEKLFF	TRBD1	.	TRBV10-3	TRBJ1-4
TGTGCCGGGGCTTCCGGGACAGGGACCAATGAGCAGTTCTTC	CAGASGTGTNEQFF	TRBD1	.	TRBV6-6	TRBJ2-1
TGTGCCAGCAGTGTCCCCCGGGAGCGGGGGGTAACAAGCTCCTACGAGCAGTACTTC	CASSVPRERGVTSSYEQYF	TRBD2	.	TRBV2	TRBJ2-7
TGTGCCAGCAGTGTTTCAGACAGGGATTCGGACACCGGGGAGCTGTTTTTT	CASSVSDRDSDTGELFF	TRBD1	few	TRBV6-4	TRBJ2-2
TGTGCCAGCAGTTACCTAGGACAGGGGACCTATGGCTACACCTTC	CASSYLGQGTYGYTF	TRBD1	.	TRBV6-6	TRBJ1-2
TGTGCCAGTAGTATTTCAGAGCGACCCTACACTGAAGCTTTCTTT	CASSISERPYTEAFF	.	.	TRBV19	TRBJ1-1
TGTGCCAGCAGTCTTACGAATTCACCCCTCCACTTT	CASSLTNSPLHF	.	.	TRBV28	TRBJ1-6
TGTGCCAGTAGTTGGACCGACACTAACTATGGCTACACCTTC	CASSWTDTNYGYTF	.	.	TRBV19	TRBJ1-2
TGCGCCAGCAGCTTAGAAGGGAACACTGAAGCTTTCTTT	CASSLEGNTEAFF	.	.	TRBV5-1	TRBJ1-1
TGTGCCAGCAGCTTTTGGCGGGGGGCCGGCGATGAGCAGTTCTTC	CASSFWRGAGDEQFF	TRBD2	.	TRBV7-9	TRBJ2-1
TGTGCCAGCACCGCATTAGGGGTGGGCACTGAAGCTTTCTTT	CASTALGVGTEAFF	.	few	TRBV14	TRBJ1-1
TGTGCCAGCTCTCCTACACCGGGACAGGGGGCATCCTTCTATGGCTACACCTTC	CASSPTPGQGASFYGYTF	TRBD1	.	TRBV18	TRBJ1-2
TGCGCCAGCAGCCTATCCGGGACCGACAATGAAAAACTGTTTTTT	CASSLSGTDNEKLFF	.	.	TRBV5-1	TRBJ1-4
TGTGCCTGGACCCCAGGGGGGGGCGGAGCAGATACGCAGTATTTT	CAWTPGGGGADTQYF	.	.	TRBV30	TRBJ2-3
TGTGCCAGTAGTATAGCTATTGGGAGGAACACTGAAGCTTTCTTT	CASSIAIGRNTEAFF	.	.	TRBV19	TRBJ1-1
TGTGCCAGCAGCCTCACCTATGGACAGGGGGGACGTTACGAGCAGTACTTC	CASSLTYGQGGRYEQYF	TRBD1	.	TRBV11-3	TRBJ2-7
TGTGCCAGTAGCCTTACGGGACAGGGCGGCTATGGCTACACCTTC	CASSLTGQGGYGYTF	TRBD1	.	TRBV19	TRBJ1-2
TGCGCCAGCAGCTTCCTTACGACCGGGACAGGGTCCCCCTACGAGCAGTACTTC	CASSFLTTGTGSPYEQYF	TRBD1	.	TRBV5-1	TRBJ2-7
TGTGCCAGCACCGCGGGAGGGAATGAAAAACTGTTTTTT	CASTAGGNEKLFF	.	.	TRBV28	TRBJ1-4
TGTGCCTGGAGACCAAGAGAGTTTTCACCCCTCCACTTT	CAWRPREFSPLHF	.	.	TRBV30	TRBJ1-6
TGTGCCAGCAGTTGGGGACAGGGAGTGGTTACGCAGTATTTT	CASSWGQGVVTQYF	TRBD1	.	TRBV28	TRBJ2-3
TGTGCCAGCAGCTTAGGTGGGAGGACTGAAGCTTTCTTT	CASSLGGRTEAFF	.	.	TRBV13	TRBJ1-1
TGTGCCAGTAGTATAGTTCCCGGGACAGGGTTTAGAGAGACCCAGTACTTC	CASSIVPGTGFRETQYF	TRBD1	.	TRBV19	TRBJ2-5
TGTGCCAGCAGCTCCTGGGGGGTGCCTGGACAGGGAACCATGAATGAAGCTTTCTTT	CASSSWGVPGQGTMNEAFF	TRBD1	.	TRBV11-3	TRBJ1-1